This T cell receptor beta chain was obtained from a study of OX40 agonist ivuxolimab in advanced cancers. Produced via immunoSEQ multiplex PCR; TCRdb's table is partial and in-frame only. The sample carries 55,000 to 80,000 clones, 86% recorded once. Notes on the study in general: Low normalized T-cell clonal expansion was additionally recorded for some nonresponders. Within 6 weeks, CD4+ and CD8+ blood T cells expanded clonally at 0.1 to 3.0 mg/kg.

Baseline, cycle 4 day 1, and cycle 7 day 1 were the blood sampling points. Germline CDR1 reads MGHRA; CDR2 reads YSYEKL. The CDR3 is made up of 18 amino acids. V gave up 3 bases and J gave up 2 bases, with 17 bases separating them. About this clone: What it recognizes is unknown.

The TCR sequence derives from an adult with an advanced solid tumor such as melanoma, head and neck, liver or kidney cancer. Sequencing was performed on CD4+ or CD8+ T cells sorted from blood, taken in a trial of the OX40 agonist ivuxolimab. The chain employs TRBV4-1 and TRBJ2-6; TRBD1 might be the D (6 bases). The CDR3 DNA sequence: TGCGCCAGCAGCCATCCTCCGTCTTCAGGGGCTGGGGCCAACGTCCTGACTTTC. Translated, it gives CASSHPPSSGAGANVLTF.